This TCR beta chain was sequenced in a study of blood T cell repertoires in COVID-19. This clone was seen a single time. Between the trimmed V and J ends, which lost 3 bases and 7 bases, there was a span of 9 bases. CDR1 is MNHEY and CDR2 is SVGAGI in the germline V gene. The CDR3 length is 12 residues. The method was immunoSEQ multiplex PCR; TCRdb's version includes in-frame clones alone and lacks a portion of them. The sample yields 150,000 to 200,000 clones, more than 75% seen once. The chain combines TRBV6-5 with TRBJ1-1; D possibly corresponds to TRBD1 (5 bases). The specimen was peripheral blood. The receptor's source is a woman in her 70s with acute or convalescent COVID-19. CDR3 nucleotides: TGTGCCAGCAGTTATTGGGGCGGTGAAGCTTTCTTT. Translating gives CASSYWGGEAFF.